This T cell receptor beta chain was identified in a study of T-cell memory formation after mild COVID-19. Study-wide findings and caveats: CD4+ clones that contracted lay mainly in CM and EM; CD8+ ones lay in EMRA. Clones that got smaller from day 15 to 85 had even CD4/CD8, while clones growing later tipped toward CD4+. The second-wave clones peaking on day 37 were not confirmed as SARS-CoV-2-specific.

The germline V and J ends were trimmed by 2 bases and 4 bases, with 12 bases remaining between them. Per the germline V gene, CDR1 is SGHRS and CDR2 is YFSETQ. CDR3 length equals 14 residues. A 5'RACE reaction primed in the constant segment made cDNA libraries of TCR alpha and TCR beta, and these carried sample barcodes and UMIs. MiXCR was run by TCRdb on the 5' RACE reads, yielding one entry per CDR3 protein. The sample records around 200,000 distinct CDR3 sequences, about 10% being singletons. Of note for this clonotype: Antigen unknown.

This sequence was found in a man aged 18 to 30 who had mild COVID-19 (a few samples of this study predate the infection). Cell type and time point are not known. Material: PBMCs or a T cell subset sorted from them (not recorded which). J is TRBJ2-5 and V is TRBV5-1, with D maybe TRBD2 (7 bases). CDR3 sequence reads: CASSLGGAVETQYF. The CDR3 coding sequence is TGCGCCAGCAGCTTAGGGGGGGCCGTAGAGACCCAGTACTTC.